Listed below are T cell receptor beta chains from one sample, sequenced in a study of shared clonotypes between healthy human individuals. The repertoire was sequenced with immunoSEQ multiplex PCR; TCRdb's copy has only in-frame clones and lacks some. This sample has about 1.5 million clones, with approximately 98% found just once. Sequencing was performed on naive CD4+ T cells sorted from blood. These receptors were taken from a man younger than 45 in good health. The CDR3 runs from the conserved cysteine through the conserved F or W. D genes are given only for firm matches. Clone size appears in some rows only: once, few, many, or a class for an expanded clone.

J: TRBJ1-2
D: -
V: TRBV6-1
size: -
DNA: TGTGCCAGCAGTGAAGTGACCGACAGTGCTCAGACCTTC
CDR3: CASSEVTDSAQTF

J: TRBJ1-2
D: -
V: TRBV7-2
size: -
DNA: TGTGCCAGCAGCTTAGCGCCCCCCACAGTCCGCGCCAACTATGGCTACACCTTC
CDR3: CASSLAPPTVRANYGYTF

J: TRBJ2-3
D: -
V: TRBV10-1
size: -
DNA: TGCGCTACGGCCGGAGGTTCCACAGATACGCAGTATTTT
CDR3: CATAGGSTDTQYF

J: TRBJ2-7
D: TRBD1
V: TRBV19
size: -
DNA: TGTGCCAGTGCTACCCGGGACAGGGGGTACTACGAGCAGTACTTC
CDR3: CASATRDRGYYEQYF

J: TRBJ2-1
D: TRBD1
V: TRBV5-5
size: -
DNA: TGTGCCAGCAGCATAGGACAGGGGAGGAATGAGCAGTTCTTC
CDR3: CASSIGQGRNEQFF

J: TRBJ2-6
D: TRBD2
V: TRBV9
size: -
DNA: TGTGCCAGCAGCGTAGAAGCGGGAGGGCCTTTTACTGGGGCCAACGTCCTGACTTTC
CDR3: CASSVEAGGPFTGANVLTF

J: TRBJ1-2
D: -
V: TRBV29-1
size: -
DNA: TGCAGCGCTGGACCGCTCTCCGCCCATGGCTACACCTTC
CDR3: CSAGPLSAHGYTF

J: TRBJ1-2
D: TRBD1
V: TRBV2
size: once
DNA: TGTGCCAGCCGAGGGACAGCCCGCTATGGCTACACCTTC
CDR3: CASRGTARYGYTF

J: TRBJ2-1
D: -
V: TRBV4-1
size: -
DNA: TGCGCCAGCAGCCAAGTAGGGGCGGGGAGTGAGCAGTTCTTC
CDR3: CASSQVGAGSEQFF

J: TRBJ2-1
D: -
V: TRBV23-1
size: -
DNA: TGCGCCAGCAGGGCCCCCCGGGCGGGGACCTACAATGAGCAGTTCTTC
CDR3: CASRAPRAGTYNEQFF

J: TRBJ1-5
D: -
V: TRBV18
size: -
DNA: TGTGCCAGCTCACCTTCTCGGGGGTTTGGTTTTGCTGTTCAGCCCCAGCATTTT
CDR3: CASSPSRGFGFAVQPQHF

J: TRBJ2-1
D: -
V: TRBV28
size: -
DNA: TGTGCCAGCAGCCAGGATGCGCGGAATGAGCAGTTCTTC
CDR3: CASSQDARNEQFF

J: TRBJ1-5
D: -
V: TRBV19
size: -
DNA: TGTGCCGGGGGCTCCGAGGGACAGCCCCAGCATTTT
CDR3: CAGGSEGQPQHF

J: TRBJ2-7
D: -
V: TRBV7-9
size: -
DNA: TGTGCCAGCAGCGCACAGATGGGTCGGTTGAATAGCTCCTACGAGCAGTACTTC
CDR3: CASSAQMGRLNSSYEQYF

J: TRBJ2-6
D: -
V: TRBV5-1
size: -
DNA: TGCGCCAGCAGCTCACGTGGGGCGGCTGGGGCCAACGTCCTGACTTTC
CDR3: CASSSRGAAGANVLTF

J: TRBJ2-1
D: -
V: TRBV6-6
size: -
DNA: TGTGCCAGCAGTTTCGCGGGATATGAGCAGTTCTTC
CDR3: CASSFAGYEQFF

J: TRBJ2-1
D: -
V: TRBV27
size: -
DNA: TGTGCCAGCAGGGGGACTGGGGCTTACAATGAGCAGTTCTTC
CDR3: CASRGTGAYNEQFF

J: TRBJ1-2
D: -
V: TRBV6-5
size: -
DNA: TGTGCCAGCAGTTACGACAGGACTATCCCTTATGGCTACACCTTC
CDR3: CASSYDRTIPYGYTF

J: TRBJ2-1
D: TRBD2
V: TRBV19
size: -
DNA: TGTGCCAGTAGTATCCGGGGCTCCGGGACTAGTTTATATGAGCAGTTCTTC
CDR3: CASSIRGSGTSLYEQFF

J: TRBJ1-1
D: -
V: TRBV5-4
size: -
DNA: TGTGCCAGCAGCGTGGCCGGGCCTGCAAGGGCAGCTTTCTTT
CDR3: CASSVAGPARAAFF

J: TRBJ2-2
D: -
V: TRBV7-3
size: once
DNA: TGTGCCAGCAGCTTAACGCAGTCCAGGGGAGGCACCGGGGAGCTGTTTTTT
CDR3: CASSLTQSRGGTGELFF

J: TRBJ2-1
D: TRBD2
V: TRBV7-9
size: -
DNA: TGTGCCAGCAGCCCACGGACTAGCGGGGGCTCCTACAATGAGCAGTTCTTC
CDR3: CASSPRTSGGSYNEQFF

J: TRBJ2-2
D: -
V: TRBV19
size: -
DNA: TGTGCCAGTAGTGTGGCGTCCGGGGAGCTGTTTTTT
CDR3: CASSVASGELFF

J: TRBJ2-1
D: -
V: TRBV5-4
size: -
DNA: TGTGCCAGCAGCCCTAGAACTAGAAGTGAGCAGTTCTTC
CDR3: CASSPRTRSEQFF

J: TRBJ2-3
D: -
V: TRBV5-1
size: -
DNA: TGCGCCAGCAGCCTACAGGGTAGCACAGATACGCAGTATTTT
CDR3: CASSLQGSTDTQYF

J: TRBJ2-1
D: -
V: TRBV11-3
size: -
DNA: TGTGCCAGCAGCTTAGGGTCAGGGGCCAAATCCAGCTCCTACAATGAGCAGTTCTTC
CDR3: CASSLGSGAKSSSYNEQFF

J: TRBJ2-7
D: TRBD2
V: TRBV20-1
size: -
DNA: TGCAGTGCGGCCAGCGGGAACGAGCAGTACTTC
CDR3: CSAASGNEQYF

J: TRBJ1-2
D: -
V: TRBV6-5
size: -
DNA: TGTGCCAGCACTGCGTATAGGGGAGTGGGTGGCTACACCTTC
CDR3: CASTAYRGVGGYTF

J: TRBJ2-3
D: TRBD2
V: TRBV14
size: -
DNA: TGTGCCAGCAGCGCTCAGCGGGCTAGCGGGGCTGTGGCAGATACGCAGTATTTT
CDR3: CASSAQRASGAVADTQYF

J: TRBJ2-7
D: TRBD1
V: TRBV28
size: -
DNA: TGTGCCAGCAGGGACAGGCACTACGAGCAGTACTTC
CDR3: CASRDRHYEQYF

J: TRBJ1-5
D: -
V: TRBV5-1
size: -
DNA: TGCGCCAGCAGCTTGGCGCAGGGAAGGGTGAGCAATCAGCCCCAGCATTTT
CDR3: CASSLAQGRVSNQPQHF

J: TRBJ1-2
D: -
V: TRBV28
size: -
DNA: TGTGCCAGCAGTTTCGGGAGGGATGGCTACACCTTC
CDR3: CASSFGRDGYTF

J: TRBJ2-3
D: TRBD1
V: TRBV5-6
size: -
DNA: TGTGCCAGCAGCTTCTCGGACAGGGGAGGGGATACGCAGTATTTT
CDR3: CASSFSDRGGDTQYF

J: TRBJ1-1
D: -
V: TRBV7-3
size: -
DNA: TGTGCCAGCAGCTCGACAAAGAACACTGAAGCTTTCTTT
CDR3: CASSSTKNTEAFF

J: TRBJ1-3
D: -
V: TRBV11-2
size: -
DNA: TGTGCCAGCAGCTTAGATGCAAATGGAAACACCATATATTTT
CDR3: CASSLDANGNTIYF

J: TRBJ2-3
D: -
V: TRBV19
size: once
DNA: TGTGCCAGTAGTATTGTGGACTCCCGCCAGTATTTT
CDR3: CASSIVDSRQYF

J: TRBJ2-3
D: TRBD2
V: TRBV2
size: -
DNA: TGTGCCAGCAGTGGACTAGCGATGGGCACAGATACGCAGTATTTT
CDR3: CASSGLAMGTDTQYF

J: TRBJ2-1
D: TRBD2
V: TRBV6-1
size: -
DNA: TGTGCCGGGTCACTAGCGGGAGGGATGAATGAGCAGTTCTTC
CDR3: CAGSLAGGMNEQFF

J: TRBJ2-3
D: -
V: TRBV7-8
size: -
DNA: TGTGCCAGCAGCTTAGGCAGCACAGATACGCAGTATTTT
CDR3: CASSLGSTDTQYF

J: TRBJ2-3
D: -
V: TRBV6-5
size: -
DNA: TGTGCCAGCAGTCCTACAGGGTTAACAGATACGCAGTATTTT
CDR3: CASSPTGLTDTQYF

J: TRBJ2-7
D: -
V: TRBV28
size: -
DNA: TGTGCCAGCAGTTTATATGCGGTGGTCTACGAGCAGTACTTC
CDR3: CASSLYAVVYEQYF

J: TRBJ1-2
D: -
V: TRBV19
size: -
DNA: TGTGCCAGTAGTTTCAGATCAAACTATGGCTACACCTTC
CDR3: CASSFRSNYGYTF

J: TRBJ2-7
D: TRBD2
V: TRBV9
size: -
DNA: TGTGCCAGCAGCGTAGGAGCGGGGCGGTTGTCTTCCTACGAGCAGTACTTC
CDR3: CASSVGAGRLSSYEQYF

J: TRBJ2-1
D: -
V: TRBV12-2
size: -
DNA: TGTGCAAGTCGCTTAGCGGAAGGGACTAGCTCCTACAATGAGCAGTTCTTC
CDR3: CASRLAEGTSSYNEQFF

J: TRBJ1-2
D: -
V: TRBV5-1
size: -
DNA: TGCGCCAGCCTCCCCCGGCCCGCTCGGATGAACTATGGCTACACCTTC
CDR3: CASLPRPARMNYGYTF

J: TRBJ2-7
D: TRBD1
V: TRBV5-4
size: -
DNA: TGTGCCAGCAGCCTGGGACAGGGCCCGTTCTACGAGCAGTACTTC
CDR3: CASSLGQGPFYEQYF

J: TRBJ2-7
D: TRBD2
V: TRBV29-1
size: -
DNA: TGCAGCGTTGCGGCCCCGGGACTAGCGGTGGGTGAGCAGTACTTC
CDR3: CSVAAPGLAVGEQYF

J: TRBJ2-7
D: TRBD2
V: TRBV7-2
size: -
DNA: TGTGCCAGCAGCTCCGACTCCGGGACTAGCTACGAGCAGTACTTC
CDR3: CASSSDSGTSYEQYF

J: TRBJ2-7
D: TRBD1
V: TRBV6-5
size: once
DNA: TGTGCCAGCAGGGGGACAGGCCTCTACGAGCAGTACTTC
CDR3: CASRGTGLYEQYF